This TCR beta chain is from a study of cytomegalovirus exposure and HLA in healthy donors. The PCR contained 60 Vbeta and 13 Jbeta primers. Clones were read by immunoSEQ multiplex PCR, and TCRdb kept only the in-frame ones, dropping some. The sample holds 95,000 to 100,000 clones; roughly 76% are singletons and the top ten take approximately 2%. Though nominally healthy at sampling, donors likely had unrecorded immune exposures. V was cut by 3 bases and J by 1 base, with 7 bases left in between. This CDR3 is 13 amino acids long. Germline V gives CDR1 SGHRS, CDR2 YFSETQ. The chain is built from TRBV5-1 and TRBJ1-1, with D possibly matching TRBD1 (6 bases). This receptor was identified in a man aged 35-49 years in good health and CMV-seronegative. Sequencing was done on a sample of PBMCs. Written as DNA, the CDR3 is TGCGCCAGCAGCTCACAGGGGAACACTGAAGCTTTCTTT. Residues: CASSSQGNTEAFF.